These 3 T cell receptor beta chains were all obtained from the same sample, sequenced in a study of metastatic and nonmetastatic thyroid tumors (dated by TCRdb to about 2020). The library came from PCR. TCRdb shows the sequencer as Illumina HiSeq 4000. Through fastp at Q25 and MiXCR, TCRdb rebuilt clones from the public reads, retaining in-frame beta chains. This sample gives 25,000 to 40,000 clones in total; around 15% of them show up just once. Jointly, the top ten make up approximately 4.8% of the sample. None of the patients had been given any treatment before thyroid surgery. Source material: blood. The receptors derive from a female donor with papillary thyroid cancer or a benign thyroid nodule (not recorded which). Some clones in this sample may be carry-over from other donors' samples.

At least ten counts were recorded for this clone. For the CDR3, the DNA is TGCAGTGCCCATCACCCAAGGGCGGGGGAGAACACTGAAGCTTTCTTT. Translation: CSAHHPRAGENTEAFF. V is TRBV20-1 and J is TRBJ1-1; possible D gene TRBD1, 5 bases. The germline V gene encodes CDR1 DFQATT and CDR2 SNEGSKA (reference sequence). V shed 6 bases and J shed 1 base, with 21 bases lying between them. This CDR3 is built from 16 residues.

The chain has TRBV30 and TRBJ1-2, with D perhaps matching TRBD1 (5 bases). The CDR3 runs 12 residues. The germline gives CDR1 GTSNPN, CDR2 SVGIG (reference sequence). Trimming cost V 1 base and J 8 bases, with 11 bases left between them. The CDR3 sequence is CAWSAGVWGYTF. As DNA, the CDR3 is TGTGCCTGGAGTGCGGGGGTTTGGGGCTACACCTTC.

This clone has a count of ten or more. The chain is built from TRBV7-2 and TRBJ2-5; no reliable D call. The CDR3 covers 13 residues. V lost 2 bases, J lost 5 bases, and 9 bases lay in between. Germline CDR1 reads SGHTA; CDR2 reads FQGNSA. The CDR3 protein is CASSLSPRETQYF. The CDR3 DNA reads TGTGCCAGCAGCTTATCCCCGAGGGAGACCCAGTACTTC.